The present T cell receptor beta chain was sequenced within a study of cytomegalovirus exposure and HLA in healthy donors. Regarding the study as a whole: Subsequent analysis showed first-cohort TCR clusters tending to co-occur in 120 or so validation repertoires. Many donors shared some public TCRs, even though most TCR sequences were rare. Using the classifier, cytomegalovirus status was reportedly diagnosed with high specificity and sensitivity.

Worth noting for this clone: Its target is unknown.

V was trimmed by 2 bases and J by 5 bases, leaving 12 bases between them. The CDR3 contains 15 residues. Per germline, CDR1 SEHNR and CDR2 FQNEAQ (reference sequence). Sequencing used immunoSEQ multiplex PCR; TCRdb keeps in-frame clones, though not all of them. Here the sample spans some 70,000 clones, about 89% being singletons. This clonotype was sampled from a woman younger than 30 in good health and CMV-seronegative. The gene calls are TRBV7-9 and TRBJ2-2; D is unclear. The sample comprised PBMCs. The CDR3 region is CASSLLRGLTGELFF. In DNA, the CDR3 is TGTGCCAGCAGCTTATTGAGAGGTTTAACCGGGGAGCTGTTTTTT.